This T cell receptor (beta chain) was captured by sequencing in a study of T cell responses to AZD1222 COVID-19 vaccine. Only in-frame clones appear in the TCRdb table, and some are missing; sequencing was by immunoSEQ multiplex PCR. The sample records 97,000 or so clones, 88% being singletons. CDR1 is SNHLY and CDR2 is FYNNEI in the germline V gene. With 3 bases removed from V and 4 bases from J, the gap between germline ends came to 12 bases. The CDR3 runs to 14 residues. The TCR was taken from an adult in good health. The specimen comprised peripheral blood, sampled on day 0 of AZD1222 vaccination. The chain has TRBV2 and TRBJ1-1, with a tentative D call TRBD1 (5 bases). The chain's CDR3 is CASSDPQGGTEAFF. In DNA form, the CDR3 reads TGTGCCAGCAGTGATCCCCAGGGCGGCACTGAAGCTTTCTTT.